The clone carrying this TCR beta chain was found many times. What it binds is not known. Preparation of the bulk TCR libraries relied on previously described methods and listed TCR primers. From the PCR reads, TCRdb called clonotypes with MiXCR, one entry per CDR3 protein. The top ten clones hold more than 0.75% of a sample with approximately 40,000 distinct CDR3 sequences, nearly 25% of them seen once. Germline CDR1 and CDR2: SQVTM and ANQGSEA. The CDR3 has 12 residues. V lost 8 bases and J 5 bases, leaving 15 bases between the germline ends. This sample is drawn from a study of molecular identifiers for immune sequencing clone quantification. Points from the study as a whole: Jurkat TCR RNA spiked in from one cell (amid more than 850,000 naive cells) was reportedly detectable. Should identical TCR molecules share a barcode, the sizes of highly expanded clones could be underestimated.

When naive CD8 T cells were sorted, they were gated as CD8+CD4-CCR7+CD45RA+. The chain links TRBV29-1 to TRBJ1-1, with D unclear. The sequence was collected from a human donor in good health. Some libraries in this study had Jurkat cell RNA spiked in. Sequences were obtained from naive CD8+ T cells from blood, with Jurkat cell RNA spiked in. Described subset: FACS-sorted CD8+CD4-CCR7+CD45RA+ naive T cells. The CDR3 reads CSSSKGETEAFF. The CDR3 DNA is TGCAGCTCGAGCAAGGGTGAAACTGAAGCTTTCTTT.